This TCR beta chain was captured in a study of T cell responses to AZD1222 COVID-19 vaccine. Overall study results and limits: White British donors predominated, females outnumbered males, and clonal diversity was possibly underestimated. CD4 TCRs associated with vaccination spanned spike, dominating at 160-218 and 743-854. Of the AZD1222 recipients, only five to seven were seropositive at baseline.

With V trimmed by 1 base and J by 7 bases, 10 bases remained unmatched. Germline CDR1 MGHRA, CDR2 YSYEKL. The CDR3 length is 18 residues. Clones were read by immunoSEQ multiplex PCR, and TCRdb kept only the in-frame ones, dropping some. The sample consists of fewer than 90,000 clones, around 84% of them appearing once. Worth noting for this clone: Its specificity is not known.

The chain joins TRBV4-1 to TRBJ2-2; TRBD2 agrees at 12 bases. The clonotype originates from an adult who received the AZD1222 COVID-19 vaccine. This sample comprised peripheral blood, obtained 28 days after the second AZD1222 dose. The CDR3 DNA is TGCGCCAGCAGCCAAGCTTGGGAACTAGCGGGAGGATTCGGGGAGCTGTTTTTT. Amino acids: CASSQAWELAGGFGELFF.